The clone carrying this T cell receptor (beta chain) was counted only a few times. Its antigen remains unknown. Extracted RNA was reverse transcribed into cDNA, the sequencing template. The protocol was immunoSEQ multiplex PCR, while the TCRdb copy is restricted to in-frame clones and leaves out a portion. The sample lists over 200,000 clones, about three fifths occurring once. This sample was taken from a study of CD8+ T cells in alopecia areata. Points from the study as a whole: Lesional scalp, especially alopecia totalis/universalis, showed higher clonality than normal scalp.

Germline V gene lookup returns CDR1 SQVTM and CDR2 ANQGSEA. V was pared by 7 bases and J by 3 bases, with 13 bases between. This CDR3 contains 13 residues. This sequence originates from a human donor with alopecia areata. Material: CD4+ T cells sorted from blood, obtained at week 0. The V and J genes are TRBV29-1 and TRBJ1-3, with no clear D. The CDR3 protein is CSGSVTDGNTIYF. In DNA form, the CDR3 reads TGCAGCGGTTCGGTGACTGATGGAAACACCATATATTTT.